The clone carrying this T cell receptor beta chain was counted once. The antigen is undetermined. The data were obtained in a study of cytomegalovirus exposure and HLA in healthy donors. The CDR3 runs 13 residues. Germline V lookup: CDR1 MNHEY, CDR2 SVGAGI. The V end was cut by 4 bases, the J end by 5 bases, with 11 bases between. The PCR employed 60 Vbeta primers together with 13 Jbeta primers. Libraries were prepared by immunoSEQ multiplex PCR; TCRdb keeps only in-frame clonotypes and omits some of them. Of 100,000 to 150,000 clones in the sample, around three quarters were seen once. Study findings and constraints: In an earlier analysis, most TCR beta V segments were productive about 87% or about 30% of the time.

The chain recombines TRBV6-5 with TRBJ1-1; D call uncertain. The source material was PBMCs. The source is a woman aged 60 to 75 in good health and CMV-seropositive. This CDR3 is CASSSAGRTEAFF. DNA for the CDR3: TGTGCCAGCAGTTCTGCGGGGAGGACTGAAGCTTTCTTT.